These 15 T cell receptor beta chains were all obtained from the same sample, sequenced in a study of blood T cell repertoires in COVID-19 (dated by TCRdb to about 2020). Libraries were prepared through the immunoSEQ multiplex PCR assay. TCRdb limited this immuneACCESS table to in-frame rearrangements with V and J called. A share of clones is missing; checked studies link under half to unresolved V genes, and the rest is unexplained. In all, the sample holds about 80,000 clones, and approximately 88% of those were seen once. The ten largest account for about 7.3% of the sample. Specimen: peripheral blood. The receptor set was obtained from a man in his sixties or seventies with acute or convalescent COVID-19.

The chain carries TRBV19 and TRBJ1-5; TRBD1 matches 9 bases. The CDR3 has 17 residues. The V gene end was trimmed by 9 bases and the J gene end by 5 bases; junction bases not matched to a gene: 17. Germline V lookup: CDR1 LNHDA, CDR2 SQIVND (reference sequence). For the CDR3, the DNA is TGTGCCAGGGACCGACAGGGGGGCGCCTTAAGGTATCAGCCCCAGCATTTT. Residues: CARDRQGGALRYQPQHF.

V usage is TRBV2 and J usage is TRBJ2-7; possible D gene TRBD1, 6 bases. The CDR3 loop spans 13 amino acids. Trimming removed 6 bases at V and 3 bases at J, with 12 bases between. Looked up from germline, CDR1 is SNHLY and CDR2 is FYNNEI. CDR3 coding DNA: TGTGCCAGCAGCCACACAGGGAACTACGAGCAGTACTTC. This gives the protein CASSHTGNYEQYF.

The CDR3 coding sequence is TGTGCCAGTACCCTGGACAGGTTAAAAACTGAAGCTTTCTTT. Encoded protein: CASTLDRLKTEAFF. V usage is TRBV19 and J usage is TRBJ1-1, with 7 nucleotides matching TRBD1. CDR1 is LNHDA, CDR2 SQIVND, per germline (reference sequence). After removal of 7 bases from V and 5 bases from J, the junction contained 10 bases not matched to a gene. The CDR3 contains 14 residues.

This clone was found a few times. The chain links TRBV21-1 to TRBJ1-1; TRBD1 is the table's D call, not checked against the DNA. TRBV21-1 is assigned pseudogene status. This CDR3 contains 17 residues. The CDR3 spells CASSKNDRGRVYTEAFF. The CDR3 bases are TGTGCCAGCAGCAAAAATGACAGGGGAAGAGTCTACACTGAAGCTTTCTTT.

V and J are TRBV2 and TRBJ1-4; 8 bases align to TRBD1. The CDR3 length is 14 residues. The junction had 6 bases not matched to a gene; V was cut back by 5 bases and J by 7 bases. Germline V gene sequence: CDR1 SNHLY, CDR2 FYNNEI. Here the CDR3 DNA reads TGTGCCAGCAGTTTTCAGGGGGCAGGTGAAAAACTGTTTTTT. The encoded protein is CASSFQGAGEKLFF. Full variable domain (missing parts from reference TRBV2 and TRBJ1-4): EPEVTQTPSHQVTQMGQEVILRCVPISNHLYFYWYRQILGQKVEFLVSFYNNEISEKSEIFDDQFSVERPDGSNFTLKIRSTKLEDSAMYFCASSFQGAGEKLFFGSGTQLSVL.

For this clone: The sample has other DNA sequences that encode this CDR3 too. V is TRBV7-2 and J is TRBJ2-2; 8 nucleotides match TRBD2. CDR3 length: 16 amino acids. The V gene end was trimmed by 4 bases and the J gene end by 5 bases; junction bases not matched to a gene: 9. Germline V CDR1 and CDR2: SGHTA, FQGNSA. CDR3 residues: CASSYQSGRNTGELFF. The CDR3 DNA sequence: TGTGCCAGCAGCTACCAAAGCGGGAGAAATACCGGGGAGCTGTTTTTT.

This clone was counted a few times. The chain couples TRBV7-2 to TRBJ2-7; D is possibly TRBD1 (5 bases). Germline CDR1 SGHTA, CDR2 FQGNSA. This CDR3 contains 14 residues. V shed 10 bases and J shed 2 bases, with 18 bases lying between them. The CDR3 DNA sequence: TGTGCCACCGAGGAGACAGTAAAAACCTACGAGCAGTACTTC. Translated, it gives CATEETVKTYEQYF.

The rearrangement links TRBV10-2 to TRBJ1-4; D ambiguous. Per the germline V gene, CDR1 is WSHSY and CDR2 is SAAADI. The CDR3 extends over 15 amino acids. Trimming shortened V by 6 bases and J by 5 bases, and 16 bases separated the two germline ends. The CDR3 DNA sequence: TGCGCCAGCAGGGCACCGGGATCCTACAATGAAAAACTGTTTTTT. Translating it yields CASRAPGSYNEKLFF.

The CDR3, as DNA: TGTGCCAGCAGTTCACCGTCCAGCACTGAAGCTTTCTTT. This codes for CASSSPSSTEAFF. This sequence joins TRBV6-5 and TRBJ1-1; D uncertain. The V and J ends lost 4 bases and 4 bases respectively, with 10 bases between them. This CDR3 comprises 13 residues. Germline CDR1 and CDR2: MNHEY and SVGAGI.

As for this clone: Other DNA sequences of this sample code for an identical CDR3. This chain's CDR3 is CAWSRQGNQPQHF. The DNA for the CDR3 is TGTGCCTGGAGCCGACAGGGCAATCAGCCCCAGCATTTT. The rearrangement joins TRBV30 to TRBJ1-5; tentatively, D is TRBD1 (6 bases). Trimming cost V 3 bases and J 2 bases, with 8 bases left between them. The CDR3 spans 13 residues. Germline CDR1 is GTSNPN and CDR2 is SVGIG (reference sequence).

The chain couples TRBV14 to TRBJ1-6, with 7 bases identical to TRBD1. CDR3 size: 16 residues. V was clipped by 4 bases and J by 4 bases; unmatched bases: 7. Germline CDR1 is SGHDN and CDR2 is FVKESK. The chain's CDR3 is CASSPRDSLYNSPLHF. The CDR3 nucleotides read TGTGCCAGCAGCCCCCGGGACAGCCTATATAATTCACCCCTCCACTTT.

This rearrangement joins TRBV28 to TRBJ2-2; maybe TRBD1 (5 bases). This CDR3 has 14 amino acids. V was trimmed by 11 bases and J by 0 bases, leaving 13 bases between them. Germline CDR1 is MDHEN and CDR2 is SYDVKM. CDR3 region: CASLGQANTGELFF. CDR3 bases: TGTGCCTCATTGGGGCAGGCGAACACCGGGGAGCTGTTTTTT.

The V and J genes are TRBV7-8 and TRBJ1-6; TRBD1 agrees at 9 bases. Germline CDR1 reads SGHVS; CDR2 reads FQNEAQ. The length of the CDR3 is 15 residues. After removal of 5 bases from V and 8 bases from J, the junction contained 7 bases not matched to a gene. The CDR3 coding sequence is TGTGCCAGCAGCACACGACAGGGGGATTATTCACCCCTCCACTTT. Residues: CASSTRQGDYSPLHF.

The V gene is TRBV28, the J gene TRBJ1-2; 8 nucleotides align to TRBD1. The CDR3 is 14 amino acids. Germline V gene lookup returns CDR1 MDHEN and CDR2 SYDVKM. CDR3 bases: TGTGCGGCGGGCCGTACGGGACAGGACTATGGCTACACCTTC. Translation gives CAAGRTGQDYGYTF.

The rearrangement uses TRBV19 and TRBJ2-2; 10 nucleotides line up with TRBD1. The CDR3 runs 15 residues. J gave up 5 bases and V 10 bases, and 10 bases lay outside the gene matches. Germline V CDR1 and CDR2: LNHDA, SQIVND (reference sequence). CDR3 in DNA: TGTGCCACCAGAGACAGGGGGCCGGGGACCGGGGAGCTGTTTTTT. Translation gives CATRDRGPGTGELFF.